This entry lists 2 T cell receptor beta chains sequenced from one sample in a study of technical replicates of blood from a handful of donors. TCRdb's table, derived via immunoSEQ multiplex PCR, lists solely in-frame clones and lacks some. The table lists some 80,000 clones, about 96% of them singletons. Material for sequencing was T cells isolated from PBMCs. These receptors were obtained from a human donor in good health.

This chain uses TRBV4-3 with TRBJ2-3, with TRBD2 matching over 7 bases. The V gene's germline CDR1 is LGHNA and CDR2 YSLEER. The CDR3 consists of 18 residues. V lost 4 bases, J lost 3 bases, and 16 bases stayed unmatched. In nucleotides, the CDR3 is TGCGCCAGCAGCCCCATAAATGCGGCGGGAGCAGGGACAGATACGCAGTATTTT. This gives the protein CASSPINAAGAGTDTQYF.

This sequence joins TRBV6-6 and TRBJ1-1; TRBD1 matches at 12 bases. Germline V lookup: CDR1 MNHNY, CDR2 SVGAGI (reference sequence). This CDR3 spans 14 amino acids. V lost 4 bases and J lost 6; bases outside the gene matches: 3. In DNA form, the CDR3 reads TGTGCCAGCAGTTCGGGACAGGGGGCTCCTGAAGCTTTCTTT. It encodes CASSSGQGAPEAFF.